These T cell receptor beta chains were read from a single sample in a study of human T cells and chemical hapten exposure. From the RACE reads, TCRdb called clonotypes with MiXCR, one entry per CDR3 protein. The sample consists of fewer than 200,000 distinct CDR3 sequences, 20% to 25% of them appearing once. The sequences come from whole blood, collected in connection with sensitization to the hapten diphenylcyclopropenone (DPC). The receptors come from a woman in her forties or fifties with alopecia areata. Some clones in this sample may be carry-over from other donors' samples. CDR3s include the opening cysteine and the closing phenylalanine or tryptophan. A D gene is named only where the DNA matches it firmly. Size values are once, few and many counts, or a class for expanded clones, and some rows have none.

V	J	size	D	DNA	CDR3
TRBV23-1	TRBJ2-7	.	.	TGCGCCAGCATACGCGCCTACGAGCAGTACTTC	CASIRAYEQYF
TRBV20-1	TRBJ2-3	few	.	TGCAGTGCTAGAACTAGCTACGGGTTCACAGATACGCAGTATTTT	CSARTSYGFTDTQYF
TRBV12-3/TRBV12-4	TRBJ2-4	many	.	TGTGCCAGCAGTTTGGGGAACATTCAGTACTTC	CASSLGNIQYF
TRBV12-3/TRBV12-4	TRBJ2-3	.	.	TGTGCCAGCAGTTCCCCAGATACGCAGTATTTT	CASSSPDTQYF
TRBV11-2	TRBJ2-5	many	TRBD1	TGTGCCAGCAGCACCCTGACAGGGTGGCAGACCCAGTACTTC	CASSTLTGWQTQYF
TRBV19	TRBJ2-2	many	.	TGTGCCAGTAGTATAGCCGGCGGGGAGCTGTTTTTT	CASSIAGGELFF
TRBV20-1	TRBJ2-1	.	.	TGCAGTGCTAGTTTCGGTGAGCAGTTCTTC	CSASFGEQFF
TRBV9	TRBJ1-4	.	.	TGTGCCAGCAGCCCTATGGACGGGGCGAGGGAAAAACTGTTTTTT	CASSPMDGAREKLFF
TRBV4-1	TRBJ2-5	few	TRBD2	TGCGCCAGCAGCCACACACCGGGACTAGCCGAAGAGACCCAGTACTTC	CASSHTPGLAEETQYF
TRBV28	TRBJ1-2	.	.	TGTGCCAGCAGCCTCCCGATGGACTTCTATGGCTACACCTTC	CASSLPMDFYGYTF
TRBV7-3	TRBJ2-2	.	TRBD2	TGTGCCAGCAGCTTCTCTAGCGGAGCTAACACCGGGGAGCTGTTTTTT	CASSFSSGANTGELFF
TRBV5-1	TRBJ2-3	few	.	TGCGCCAGCAGCTTGTCCCCTTCGGGGGGCACAGATACGCAGTATTTT	CASSLSPSGGTDTQYF
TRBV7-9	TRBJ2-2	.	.	TGTGCCAGCAGCCCCCGAAGTACCGGGGAGCTGTTTTTT	CASSPRSTGELFF
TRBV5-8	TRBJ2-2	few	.	TGTGCCAGCAGCCAAGGGGGATTGATCGGCGGGGAGCTGTTTTTT	CASSQGGLIGGELFF
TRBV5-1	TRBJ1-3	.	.	TGCGCCAGCAGCCTAGATACAGGGTCTGGAAACACCATATATTTT	CASSLDTGSGNTIYF
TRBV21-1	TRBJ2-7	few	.	TGTGCCAGCAGTCGGAGGACGGTATTTACTTCCCACGAGCAGTACTTC	CASSRRTVFTSHEQYF
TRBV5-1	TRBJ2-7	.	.	TGCGCCAGCAGCCCCCGGGACTTCGACTCCTACGAGCAGTACTTC	CASSPRDFDSYEQYF
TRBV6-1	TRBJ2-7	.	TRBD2	TGTGCCAGCAGTGGAAGAACTAGCGGAAGAACCTACGAGCAGTACTTC	CASSGRTSGRTYEQYF
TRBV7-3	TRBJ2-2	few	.	TGTGCCAGCAGATTCCTAGGGGGAACCGGGGAGCTGTTTTTT	CASRFLGGTGELFF
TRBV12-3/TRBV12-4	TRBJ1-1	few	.	TGTGCCAGCACCCCAGGTGGGGTAATGAACACTGAAGCTTTCTTT	CASTPGGVMNTEAFF
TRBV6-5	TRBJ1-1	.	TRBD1	TGTGCCAGCCGGGAAACAGGGGGGAATGTGTACACTGAAGCTTTCTTT	CASRETGGNVYTEAFF
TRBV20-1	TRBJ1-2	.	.	TGCAGTGCTAGAGATGCACAGCTTTATGGCTACACCTTC	CSARDAQLYGYTF
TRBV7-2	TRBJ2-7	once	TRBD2	TGTGCCAGCAGCCAGACTAGCGGGAAGGGGGAGCAGTACTTC	CASSQTSGKGEQYF
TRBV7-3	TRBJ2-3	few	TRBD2	TGTGCCAGCAGCTCCGGCGGGAGTGGCCTCCTAGATACGCAGTATTTT	CASSSGGSGLLDTQYF
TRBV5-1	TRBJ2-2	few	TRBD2	TGCGCCAGCAGCTTCTCGCTAGCGGTTGACACCGGGGAGCTGTTTTTT	CASSFSLAVDTGELFF
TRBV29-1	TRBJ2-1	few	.	TGCAGCGTTGAAGAGATTTATAGGTTCTTC	CSVEEIYRFF